These 9 T cell receptor beta chains share one sample of origin, sequenced in a study of CD8+CD57+ T cells in acquired aplastic anemia. Those patients picked for sequencing had displayed CD8+CD57+ cell expansion on flow cytometry. Researchers used genomic DNA as the template to profile TCR beta VDJ and CDR3. TCRdb re-called the reads with MiXCR, one entry per CDR3 protein. The table includes more than 95,000 distinct CDR3 sequences, about 43% detected once. What was sequenced was sorted CD4+, CD8+, or CD8+CD57+ T cells (not recorded which) from PBMCs. These receptors all come from a human donor with aplastic anemia.

The chain combines TRBV4-3 with TRBJ1-5; 9 bases align to TRBD1. V dropped 4 bases and J dropped 1; count of bases not matched to a gene: 5. CDR3 length equals 16 residues. Germline lookup yields CDR1 LGHNA and CDR2 YSLEER. CDR3 region: CASSLWDRVSNQPQHF. The CDR3 coding sequence is TGCGCCAGCAGCCTATGGGACAGGGTAAGCAATCAGCCCCAGCATTTT.

The chain links TRBV19 to TRBJ1-5; a possible D gene is TRBD1 (5 bases). CDR1 and CDR2 from the germline V gene are LNHDA and SQIVND (reference sequence). The CDR3 consists of 14 residues. V was pared by 8 bases and J by 0 bases, with 11 bases between. CDR3 DNA: TGTGCCAGTCAACCGACAGCTAGCAATCAGCCCCAGCATTTT. This translates into CASQPTASNQPQHF.

The chain couples TRBV19 to TRBJ2-3; D gene ambiguous. Germline CDR1 reads LNHDA; CDR2 reads SQIVND (reference sequence). Trimming took off 7 bases at V and 2 bases at J, with 22 bases between the two ends. CDR3 length: 17 residues. The CDR3 DNA reads as TGTGCCAGTACCTCGGGTGACGTGGGGATTAACACAGATACGCAGTATTTT. Its translation is CASTSGDVGINTDTQYF.

Comments on this clonotype: The CDR3 does not close with the conserved phenylalanine or tryptophan, likely indicating a read error. The chain couples TRBV7-6 to TRBJ2-5, with 10 bases matching TRBD1. The CDR3 consists of 15 residues. Germline V lookup: CDR1 SGHVS, CDR2 FNYEAQ. Here the CDR3 reads CVSSTRTGGRETQYS. The DNA of the CDR3 is TGTGTCAGCAGCACACGGACAGGGGGGAGGGAGACCCAGTACTCC.

V gene TRBV6-1 combines with J gene TRBJ1-4; 13 bases are shared with TRBD2. The J call may be in error: the DNA end matches TRBJ2-2 better. The CDR3 length is 16 residues. Germline V lookup: CDR1 MNHNS, CDR2 SASEGT. CDR3 in DNA: TGTGCCAGCAGGGGGCCGGGACTAGCGGGGCCCGGGGAGCTGTTTTTT. Its translation is CASRGPGLAGPGELFF.

The chain carries TRBV7-9 and TRBJ2-3; maybe TRBD1 (6 bases). The J call may be in error: the DNA end matches TRBJ1-5 better. Germline V lookup: CDR1 SEHNR, CDR2 FQNEAQ (reference sequence). This CDR3 contains 13 residues. CDR3 in amino acids: CASTGARTDTQHF. In DNA form, the CDR3 reads TGTGCCAGCACAGGGGCGCGCACAGATACGCAGCATTTT.

There are a few counts of this clonotype. The chain recombines TRBV6-1 with TRBJ2-3, with D unresolved. The CDR3 contains 11 residues. Trimming removed 10 bases from V and 5 bases from J, with 10 bases in between. CDR1 and CDR2 from the germline V gene are MNHNS and SASEGT. The CDR3 coding sequence is TGTGCCACCTCGAGAGGAGATACGCAGTATTTT. It specifies CATSRGDTQYF.

This clonotype was picked up many times. The chain has TRBV7-2 and TRBJ1-2; 7 bases are shared with TRBD1. Germline V gene data show CDR1 as SGHTA and CDR2 as FQGNSA. This CDR3 has 16 amino acids. Trimming took 2 bases from V and 1 from J; bases not matched to a gene: 7. This chain's CDR3 is CASSLSGTVRNYGYTF. The CDR3 DNA is TGTGCCAGCAGCTTATCCGGGACAGTACGTAACTATGGCTACACCTTC.

This clonotype was observed a handful of times. The chain recombines TRBV25-1 with TRBJ2-5; no clear D gene. CDR3 size: 14 residues. From germline, CDR1 is MGHDK and CDR2 SYGVNS. V shed 2 bases and J shed 3 bases, with 10 bases lying between them. The chain's CDR3 is CASSEGAQEETQYF. The CDR3 DNA reads as TGTGCCAGCAGTGAAGGTGCTCAGGAAGAGACCCAGTACTTC.